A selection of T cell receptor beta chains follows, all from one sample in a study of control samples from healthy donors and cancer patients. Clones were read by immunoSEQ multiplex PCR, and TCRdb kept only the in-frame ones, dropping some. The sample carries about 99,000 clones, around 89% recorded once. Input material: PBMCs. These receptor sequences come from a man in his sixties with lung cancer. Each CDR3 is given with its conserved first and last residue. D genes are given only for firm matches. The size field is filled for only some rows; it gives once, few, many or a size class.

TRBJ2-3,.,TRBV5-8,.,TGTGCCAGCAGCTTAGCAGGATCTCGCACAGATACGCAGTATTTT,CASSLAGSRTDTQYF
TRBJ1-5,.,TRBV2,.,TGTGCCAGCTCTCAACAGTTACTTAGCAATCAGCCCCAGCATTTT,CASSQQLLSNQPQHF
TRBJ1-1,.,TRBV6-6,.,TGTGCCAGCAGTGGGGGTTACGGCACTGAAGCTTTCTTT,CASSGGYGTEAFF
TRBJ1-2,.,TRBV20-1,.,TGCAGTGCTGCTGTGGGCTACACCTTC,CSAAVGYTF
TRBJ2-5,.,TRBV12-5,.,TGTGCTAGTGGCCTTACCTCTCAAGGGGAGACCCAGTACTTC,CASGLTSQGETQYF
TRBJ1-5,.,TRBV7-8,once,TGTGCCAGCAGCTTAGTGGGTTCCGGGGGAAGCAATCAGCCCCAGCATTTT,CASSLVGSGGSNQPQHF
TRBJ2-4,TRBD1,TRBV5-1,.,TGCGCCAGCAACCCGAATGGACAGGTGTGGGACATTCAGTACTTC,CASNPNGQVWDIQYF
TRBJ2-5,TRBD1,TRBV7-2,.,TGTGCCAGCAGCCCGGGACAGGGGGCTTGGGGGACCCAGTACTTC,CASSPGQGAWGTQYF
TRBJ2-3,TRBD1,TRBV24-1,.,TGTGCCACCAGTGACAACAGGGGGCATGGCACAGATACGCAGTATTTT,CATSDNRGHGTDTQYF
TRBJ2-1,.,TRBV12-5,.,TGTGCTAGTGGTTTGGTTAGGCAGGCGGCCTACAATGAGCAGTTCTTC,CASGLVRQAAYNEQFF
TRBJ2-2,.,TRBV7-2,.,TGTGCCAGCAGCTCCAGGGGGGCGGGAGCGAACACCGGGGAGCTGTTTTTT,CASSSRGAGANTGELFF
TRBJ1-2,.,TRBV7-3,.,TGTGCCAGCAGCCAAGGGCAGGGGACTGGCTATGGCTACACCTTC,CASSQGQGTGYGYTF
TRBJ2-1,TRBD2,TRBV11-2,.,TGTGCCAGCAGCCAGAGCGGGGGCCTTTACAATGAGCAGTTCTTC,CASSQSGGLYNEQFF
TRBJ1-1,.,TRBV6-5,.,TGTGCCAGCAGTTACTCGGGGTTCACTGAAGCTTTCTTT,CASSYSGFTEAFF
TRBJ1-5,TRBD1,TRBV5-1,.,TGCGCCAGCAGTAAGGGACAGGGAGATCAGCCCCAGCATTTT,CASSKGQGDQPQHF
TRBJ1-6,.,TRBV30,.,TGTGCCTGGAGTGTACGACGGCAGGCGAGCTCCTATAATTCACCCCTCCACTTT,CAWSVRRQASSYNSPLHF
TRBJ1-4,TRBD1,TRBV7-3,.,TGTGCCAGCAGCTTAACAGGGACAGTTAATGAAAAACTGTTTTTT,CASSLTGTVNEKLFF
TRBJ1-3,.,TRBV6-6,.,TGTGCCAGCAGTTACATCCTCGGGTCTGGAAACACCATATATTTT,CASSYILGSGNTIYF
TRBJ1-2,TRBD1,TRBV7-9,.,TGTGCCAGCAGCCAGGGGGCAGGGGGGAGCAACTATGGCTACACCTTC,CASSQGAGGSNYGYTF
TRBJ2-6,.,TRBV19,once,TGTGCCAGTAGTATAGGGACAGTCTCTGGGGCCAACGTCCTGACTTTC,CASSIGTVSGANVLTF
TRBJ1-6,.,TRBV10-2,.,TGCGCCAGCACGAATCTTAATTCACCCCTCCACTTT,CASTNLNSPLHF
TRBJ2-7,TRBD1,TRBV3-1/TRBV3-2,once,TGTGCCAGCAGCCAGGGACAGGGTTGGTCCTACGAGCAGTACTTC,CASSQGQGWSYEQYF
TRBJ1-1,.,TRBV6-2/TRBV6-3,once,TGTGCCAGCAGTTACCTTCGGGCGGGGAACACTGAAGCTTTCTTT,CASSYLRAGNTEAFF
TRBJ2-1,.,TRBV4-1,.,TGCGCCAGCAGCCAAGGGTGGCGTGAGCAGTTCTTC,CASSQGWREQFF
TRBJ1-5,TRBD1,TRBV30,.,TGTGCCGCAGCCCAGGGGGACAAACAGCCCCAGCATTTT,CAAAQGDKQPQHF
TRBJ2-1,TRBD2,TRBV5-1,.,TGCGCCAGCAGCTTGGGCCTGGGACTAGGCGAAAATGAGCAGTTCTTC,CASSLGLGLGENEQFF
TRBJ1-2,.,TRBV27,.,TGTGCCAGCAGTCCAAGTCAGGTTTATGGCTACACCTTC,CASSPSQVYGYTF
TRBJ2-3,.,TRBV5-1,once,TGCGCCAGCAGCTTGGGACGGTCCGGGAATACGCAGTATTTT,CASSLGRSGNTQYF
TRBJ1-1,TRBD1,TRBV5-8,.,TGTGCCAGCAGCTTCCGGGACAGCGCCCTCCGAGCTTTCTTT,CASSFRDSALRAFF